This passage covers 32 T cell receptor beta chains from one sample sequenced in a study of T-cell memory formation after mild COVID-19. TCRdb processed the 5' RACE reads anew with MiXCR; each CDR3 protein has one entry. Of under 300,000 distinct CDR3 sequences in the sample, 16% were seen once. The sample consisted of PBMCs or a T cell subset sorted from them (not recorded which). These receptors came from a man aged 18 to 30 who had mild COVID-19 (a few samples of this study predate the infection). Cell type and time point are not known.

This clonotype was counted a few times. The chain is built from TRBV2 and TRBJ1-1, with D tentatively TRBD1 (6 bases). Trimming took 6 bases from V and 12 from J, leaving 20 bases between them. CDR1 is SNHLY, CDR2 FYNNEI, per germline. This CDR3 spans 13 amino acids. CDR3 sequence: CASRLGEGVETFF. As DNA, the CDR3 is TGTGCCAGCAGACTTGGGGAGGGGGTAGAAACTTTCTTT.

This clonotype has only a few counts. The gene calls are TRBV7-2 and TRBJ2-7; tentative D call: TRBD1 (6 bases). This CDR3 is built from 14 residues. Deletions cut 4 bases from V and 3 bases from J, with 13 bases between. The V gene's germline CDR1 is SGHTA and CDR2 FQGNSA. The CDR3 protein is CASSSYGQHYEQYF. The DNA of the CDR3 is TGTGCCAGCAGCTCCTATGGACAGCACTACGAGCAGTACTTC.

This chain joins TRBV21-1 and TRBJ2-3; TRBD1, as called in the table, went unchecked against the DNA. TRBV21-1 is an annotated pseudogene. This CDR3 has 13 amino acids. This CDR3 reads CASRARLTDTQYF. CDR3 DNA sequence: TGTGCCAGCCGGGCCAGGTTGACAGATACGCAGTATTTT.

The chain uses TRBV12-3 or TRBV12-4 and TRBJ2-2; a possible D gene is TRBD1 (5 bases). The length of the CDR3 is 16 residues. V was clipped by 3 bases and J by 4 bases, with 15 bases between them. The CDR3 coding sequence is TGTGCCAGCAGTTTTGAAAGCACAGGCCCCACCGGGGAGCTGTTTTTT. Its translation: CASSFESTGPTGELFF.

This clonotype was seen only a few times. The chain links TRBV7-2 to TRBJ1-5; the match to TRBD1 covers 10 bases. CDR1 is SGHTA and CDR2 is FQGNSA in the germline V gene. J was trimmed by 6 bases and V by 4 bases; bases with no gene match: 6. The length of the CDR3 is 15 residues. The CDR3 loop is CASSWRQGAIQPQHF. The CDR3 DNA sequence: TGTGCCAGCAGCTGGAGACAGGGGGCAATTCAGCCCCAGCATTTT.

This clonotype was found many times. The V call is TRBV3-1, the J call TRBJ1-5, with D perhaps TRBD1 (6 bases). The CDR3 runs 14 residues. V lost 2 bases and J lost 5, with 10 bases in between. The germline gives CDR1 LGHDT, CDR2 YNNKEL (reference sequence). The CDR3 reads CASSQSDSDQPQHF. The CDR3 DNA reads as TGTGCCAGCAGCCAATCGGACAGTGATCAGCCCCAGCATTTT. Looking up the rest from reference TRBV3-1 and TRBJ1-5 gives the full variable domain: DTAVSQTPKYLVTQMGNDKSIKCEQNLGHDTMYWYKQDSKKFLKIMFSYNNKELIINETVPNRFSPKSPDKAHLNLHINSLELGDSAVYFCASSQSDSDQPQHFGDGTRLSIL.

There are a few counts of this clonotype. V usage is TRBV4-2 and J usage is TRBJ2-7; D may be TRBD2 (7 bases). Germline V gene data show CDR1 as LGHNA and CDR2 as YNFKEQ. The CDR3 length is 15 residues. The ends were cut back, 4 bases at V and 6 bases at J, with 19 bases in the middle. The CDR3: CASSPGGGVVIEQYF. The CDR3 nucleotides read TGTGCCAGCAGCCCTGGGGGGGGCGTTGTAATCGAGCAGTACTTC.

The rearrangement uses TRBV27 and TRBJ1-2; TRBD1 might be the D (5 bases). V lost 4 bases to trimming and J lost 7 bases, with 22 bases between them. This CDR3 is built from 16 residues. Germline CDR1 and CDR2: MNHEY and SMNVEV (reference sequence). CDR3 sequence: CASSSVVDSLIGGYTF. The CDR3 DNA is TGTGCCAGCAGTTCTGTAGTCGACAGCCTGATCGGTGGCTACACCTTC.

This clonotype showed up just a few times. This CDR3 is CASSSRTSARSYSSTDTQYF. The CDR3 coding sequence is TGTGCCAGCAGCTCTCGGACTAGCGCCAGGAGCTACTCTAGCACAGATACGCAGTATTTT. The chain joins TRBV7-8 to TRBJ2-3, with TRBD2 matching over 9 bases. Germline loops: CDR1 SGHVS, CDR2 FQNEAQ. V lost 4 bases to trimming and J lost 0 bases; unmatched junction nucleotides: 17. The length of the CDR3 is 20 residues. The full variable domain, in which reference TRBV7-8 and TRBJ2-3 provide the parts outside the CDR3, is GAGVSQSPRYKVAKRGQDVALRCDPISGHVSLFWYQQALGQGPEFLTYFQNEAQLDKSGLPSDRFFAERPEGSVSTLKIQRTQQEDSAVYLCASSSRTSARSYSSTDTQYFGPGTRLTVL.

This clonotype was detected only a few times. The V call is TRBV20-1, the J call TRBJ2-7; TRBD1 matches at 8 bases. The ends lost 4 bases at V and 3 bases at J; junction bases unmatched: 5. The V gene's germline CDR1 is DFQATT and CDR2 SNEGSKA (reference sequence). This CDR3 region has 13 residues. In DNA, the CDR3 is TGCAGTGCTACCGGGACAGGAGGCTACGAGCAGTACTTC. Protein product: CSATGTGGYEQYF.

The chain combines TRBV28 with TRBJ1-6; no firm D call. There are 12 residues in the CDR3. Trimming left V 6 bases short and J 10 bases short, with 10 bases between. Germline CDR1 reads MDHEN; CDR2 reads SYDVKM. The CDR3 sequence: CASSLKGSPLHF. The CDR3 nucleotides read TGTGCCAGCAGCCTCAAGGGCTCACCCCTCCACTTT.

The chain carries TRBV6-2 or TRBV6-3 and TRBJ2-5, with 8 positions matching TRBD1. Germline V lookup: CDR1 MNHEY, CDR2 SVGEGT. The CDR3 contains 15 residues. The V segment lost 7 bases and the J segment 4 bases; nucleotides outside the gene matches: 11. The chain's CDR3 is CASTKTRGLGETQYF. In nucleotides, the CDR3 is TGTGCCAGCACCAAAACCAGGGGGCTGGGAGAGACCCAGTACTTC.

This chain uses TRBV6-6 with TRBJ2-7, with TRBD2 identical over 8 bases. CDR3 length: 16 amino acids. After removal of 5 bases from V and 3 bases from J, the junction contained 12 bases not matched to a gene. Germline V lookup: CDR1 MNHNY, CDR2 SVGAGI (reference sequence). CDR3: CASSNRRGGVVYEQYF. Here the CDR3 DNA reads TGTGCCAGCAGTAACCGTCGGGGGGGAGTGGTCTACGAGCAGTACTTC.

The V call is TRBV5-1, the J call TRBJ1-3; D gene ambiguous. Germline V gene lookup returns CDR1 SGHRS and CDR2 YFSETQ. The CDR3 extends over 14 amino acids. Trimming shortened V by 0 bases and J by 8 bases, and 12 bases separated the two germline ends. This CDR3 reads CASSLGRFQDTIYF. The CDR3 DNA reads TGCGCCAGCAGCTTGGGGAGGTTTCAGGACACCATATATTTT.

This clonotype was seen more than once but under ten times. The chain employs TRBV4-1 and TRBJ1-6; 9 positions match TRBD1. This CDR3 has 16 amino acids. V lost 3 bases and J lost 7; bases outside the gene matches: 7. CDR1 is MGHRA, CDR2 YSYEKL, per germline. The CDR3 DNA sequence: TGCGCCAGCAGCCAGGCGGGACAGGGTAAAAATTCACCCCTCCACTTT. Residues: CASSQAGQGKNSPLHF.

The rearrangement links TRBV15 to TRBJ2-1; D remains ambiguous. This CDR3 is built from 13 residues. Trimming stripped 1 base from V and 6 bases from J, with 7 bases between. The germline CDR1 and CDR2 sequences are LNHNV and YYDKDF (reference sequence). The chain's CDR3 is CATSRGLLNEQFF. CDR3 nucleotides: TGTGCCACCAGCAGAGGACTGCTCAATGAGCAGTTCTTC.

This clonotype appeared a few times. The V gene is TRBV10-3, the J gene TRBJ1-6, with D unclear. V was pared by 7 bases and J by 5 bases, with 12 bases between. The CDR3 is 14 amino acids. Germline assignment: CDR1 ENHRY and CDR2 SYGVKD. The CDR3 DNA is TGTGCCATCAAGCACCAAGAGAATAATTCACCCCTCCACTTT. It translates to CAIKHQENNSPLHF.

This clonotype was picked up a small number of times. The rearrangement joins TRBV29-1 to TRBJ1-1, with 7 bases lining up with TRBD1. The CDR3 is 14 residues long. Germline lookup yields CDR1 SQVTM and CDR2 ANQGSEA. J gave up 1 base and V 6 bases, and 8 bases lay outside the gene matches. The CDR3 protein is CSVTGVETNTEAFF. As DNA, the CDR3 is TGCAGCGTCACAGGGGTTGAGACGAACACTGAAGCTTTCTTT.

This clonotype was detected a few times. V gene TRBV12-3 or TRBV12-4 combines with J gene TRBJ1-1; D is undetermined. Trimming cost V 5 bases and J 6 bases, with 19 bases left between them. The CDR3 loop spans 15 amino acids. For the CDR3, the DNA is TGTGCCAGCAGTGAGGGTCCGGGGATACGTTCTGAAGCTTTCTTT. Translation: CASSEGPGIRSEAFF.

The chain employs TRBV5-1 and TRBJ2-3; D is uncertain. This CDR3 comprises 12 residues. Germline loops: CDR1 SGHRS, CDR2 YFSETQ. Trimming removed 5 bases from V and 5 bases from J, with 9 bases in between. CDR3 sequence: CASRRDRDTQYF. The CDR3 DNA sequence: TGCGCCAGCAGAAGGGATAGAGATACGCAGTATTTT.

The chain couples TRBV4-3 to TRBJ2-3; D remains unclear. The CDR3 loop spans 12 amino acids. Deletions cut 3 bases from V and 5 bases from J, with 6 bases between. CDR1 and CDR2 from the germline V gene are LGHNA and YSLEER. CDR3 protein: CASSHPRDTQYF. The CDR3 nucleotides read TGCGCCAGCAGCCACCCTCGAGATACGCAGTATTTT.

The rearrangement joins TRBV6-2 or TRBV6-3 to TRBJ1-4; the D gene is possibly TRBD1 (5 bases). Germline CDR1 and CDR2: MNHEY and SVGEGT. Trimming stripped 2 bases from V and 0 bases from J, with 16 bases between. This CDR3 is built from 18 residues. CDR3 nucleotide sequence: TGTGCCAGCAGTTACCGGGTCATCGACAGACCAACTAATGAAAAACTGTTTTTT. This gives the protein CASSYRVIDRPTNEKLFF.

The chain links TRBV30 to TRBJ2-1, with D possibly called TRBD1 or TRBD2 (6 bases each). Trimming took off 3 bases at V and 10 bases at J, with 13 bases between the two ends. The CDR3 totals 12 residues. In germline, CDR1 is GTSNPN, CDR2 SVGIG (reference sequence). CDR3 bases: TGTGCCTGGAGGAGTGAGGGGGGAGAGCAGTTCTTC. Translation: CAWRSEGGEQFF.

This clonotype has only a few counts. This chain links TRBV10-3 with TRBJ1-1; a weak D match, TRBD1 (5 bases). CDR3 length: 13 amino acids. V shed 10 bases and J shed 1 base, with 13 bases lying between them. Germline assignment: CDR1 ENHRY and CDR2 SYGVKD. The CDR3 loop is CATDGGTNTEAFF. The CDR3 DNA reads TGTGCCACTGACGGGGGGACGAACACTGAAGCTTTCTTT.

This chain links TRBV7-2 with TRBJ1-2; 12 bases agree with TRBD1. The germline CDR1 and CDR2 sequences are SGHTA and FQGNSA. V lost 5 bases to trimming and J lost 4 bases; unmatched junction nucleotides: 11. The CDR3 loop spans 17 amino acids. CDR3 DNA: TGTGCCAGCAGCGGCCCCGGGACAGGGGGCACTAGCTATGGCTACACCTTC. Protein sequence: CASSGPGTGGTSYGYTF.

This clonotype has more than one count but fewer than ten. The chain is built from TRBV12-3 or TRBV12-4 and TRBJ2-6, with unresolved D. V shed 8 bases and J shed 4 bases, with 12 bases lying between them. This CDR3 has 14 amino acids. The CDR3 DNA sequence: TGTGCCAGCCGCCCTTCTGTCGGGGCCAACGTCCTGACTTTC. It translates to CASRPSVGANVLTF.

This chain links TRBV7-6 with TRBJ2-1; weak D call: TRBD2 (6 bases). Germline CDR1 is SGHVS and CDR2 is FNYEAQ. CDR3 size: 16 residues. The V end lost 5 bases, the J end lost 1 base, and 15 bases lay between the germline ends. The CDR3 sequence: CASSHSWGGSYNEQFF. The CDR3 bases are TGTGCCAGCAGCCATTCCTGGGGAGGATCCTACAATGAGCAGTTCTTC.

The chain has TRBV3-1 and TRBJ1-2; D call uncertain. CDR1 is LGHDT, CDR2 YNNKEL, per germline (reference sequence). V shed 1 base and J shed 6 bases, with 15 bases lying between them. The CDR3 contains 15 residues. CDR3 DNA sequence: TGTGCCAGCAGCCAAGGCGGCCCGGTTAGAAATGGCTACACCTTC. Its translation is CASSQGGPVRNGYTF.

The rearrangement joins TRBV7-2 to TRBJ2-2, with 9 nucleotides matching TRBD2. Trimming at V came to 5 bases and at J to 6 bases, leaving 7 bases not matched to a gene. Germline-derived CDR1 and CDR2 are SGHTA and FQGNSA. CDR3 length: 15 amino acids. The CDR3 is CASSPQAGGSGELFF. The CDR3 coding sequence is TGTGCCAGCAGCCCACAAGCGGGGGGATCCGGGGAGCTGTTTTTT. The entire variable domain, with the rest obtained from reference TRBV7-2 and TRBJ2-2, is as follows: GAGVSQSPSNKVTEKGKDVELRCDPISGHTALYWYRQSLGQGLEFLIYFQGNSAPDKSGLPSDRFSAERTGGSVSTLTIQRTQQEDSAVYLCASSPQAGGSGELFFGEGSRLTVL.

The chain's CDR3 is CASSLGQEYGYTF. The CDR3 nucleotides are TGTGCCAGCAGCTTAGGGCAGGAGTATGGCTACACCTTC. The rearrangement links TRBV7-6 to TRBJ1-2; D remains unclear. Trimming removed 1 base at V and 5 bases at J, with 8 bases between. Germline CDR1 SGHVS, CDR2 FNYEAQ. The CDR3 sequence is 13 residues long.

V gene TRBV12-3 or TRBV12-4 combines with J gene TRBJ1-4; TRBD1 agrees at 8 bases. Trimming took 9 bases from V and 6 from J; bases not matched to a gene: 9. CDR3 length: 14 residues. This CDR3 reads CARGADRAYEKLFF. In DNA form, the CDR3 reads TGTGCCAGAGGAGCGGACAGGGCATATGAAAAACTGTTTTTT.

For the CDR3, the DNA is TGTGCCAGCAGTTATCAAGGAGGGCCCTACGAGCAGTACTTC. This codes for CASSYQGGPYEQYF. V gene TRBV6-5 combines with J gene TRBJ2-7, with D possibly being TRBD2 (6 bases). V lost 3 bases and J lost 2, with 11 bases in between. The CDR3 has 14 amino acids. Germline V gene sequence: CDR1 MNHEY, CDR2 SVGAGI.